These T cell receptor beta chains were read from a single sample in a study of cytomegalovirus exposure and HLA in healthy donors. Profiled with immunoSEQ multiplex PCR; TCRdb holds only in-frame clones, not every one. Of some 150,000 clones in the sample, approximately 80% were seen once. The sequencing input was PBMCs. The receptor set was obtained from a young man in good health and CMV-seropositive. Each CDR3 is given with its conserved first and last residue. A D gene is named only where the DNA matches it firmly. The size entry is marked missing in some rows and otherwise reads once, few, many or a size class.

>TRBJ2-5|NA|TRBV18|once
CASSPQQETQYF
TGTGCCAGCTCACCGCAGCAAGAGACCCAGTACTTC
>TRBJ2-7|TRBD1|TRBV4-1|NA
CASSRDGQGSEQYF
TGCGCCAGCAGCCGAGACGGACAGGGATCCGAGCAGTACTTC
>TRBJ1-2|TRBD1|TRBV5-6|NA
CASSARQGSNYGYTF
TGTGCCAGCAGCGCCAGACAGGGATCTAACTATGGCTACACCTTC
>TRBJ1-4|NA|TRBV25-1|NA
CASSEPGARIEKLFF
TGTGCCAGCAGTGAACCAGGGGCTCGTATTGAAAAACTGTTTTTT
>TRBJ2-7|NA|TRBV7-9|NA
CASSLRGLYEQYF
TGTGCCAGCAGCTTAAGGGGCCTCTACGAGCAGTACTTC
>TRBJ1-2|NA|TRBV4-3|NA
CASSQDFGVGYGYTF
TGCGCCAGCAGCCAAGATTTCGGGGTGGGCTATGGCTACACCTTC
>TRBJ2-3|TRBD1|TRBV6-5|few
CASQGAREDTQYF
TGTGCCAGCCAGGGGGCGAGAGAAGATACGCAGTATTTT
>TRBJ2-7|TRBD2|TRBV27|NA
CASSSLLTSGKTYEQYF
TGTGCCAGCAGTTCTCTCCTTACTAGCGGGAAGACCTACGAGCAGTACTTC
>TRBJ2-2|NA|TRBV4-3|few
CASSPTGMNTGELFF
TGCGCCAGCAGCCCCACAGGGATGAACACCGGGGAGCTGTTTTTT
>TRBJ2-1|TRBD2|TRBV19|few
CASSMVTSVYNEQFF
TGTGCCAGTAGTATGGTGACTAGCGTATACAATGAGCAGTTCTTC
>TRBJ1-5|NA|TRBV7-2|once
CASSLLGANQPQHF
TGTGCCAGCAGCTTATTGGGGGCGAATCAGCCCCAGCATTTT
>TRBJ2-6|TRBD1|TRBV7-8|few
CASSLGQGLYGANVLTF
TGTGCCAGCAGCTTAGGACAGGGTTTGTACGGGGCCAACGTCCTGACTTTC
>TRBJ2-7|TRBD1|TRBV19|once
CASSTGQFYEQYF
TGTGCCAGTAGCACGGGACAGTTCTACGAGCAGTACTTC
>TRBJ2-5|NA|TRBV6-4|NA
CASGGTVKETQYF
TGTGCCAGCGGAGGGACGGTAAAAGAGACCCAGTACTTC
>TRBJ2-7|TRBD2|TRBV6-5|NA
CASRTGTSSSEQYF
TGTGCCAGCAGGACCGGGACTAGCTCCTCTGAGCAGTACTTC
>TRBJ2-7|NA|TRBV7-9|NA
CASSLQVSSSYEQYF
TGTGCCAGCAGTTTACAGGTTTCCAGCTCCTACGAGCAGTACTTC
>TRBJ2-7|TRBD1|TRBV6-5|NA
CASRPGQGSYEQYF
TGTGCCAGCAGGCCGGGACAGGGTTCCTACGAGCAGTACTTC
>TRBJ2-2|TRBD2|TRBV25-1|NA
CASSELAGALNTGELFF
TGTGCCAGCAGTGAACTAGCGGGAGCCTTGAACACCGGGGAGCTGTTTTTT
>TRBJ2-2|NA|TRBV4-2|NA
CASSPSTRVTGELFF
TGTGCCAGCAGCCCATCCACTAGGGTCACCGGGGAGCTGTTTTTT
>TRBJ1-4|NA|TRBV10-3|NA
CAISESLDRKRGDEKLFF
TGTGCCATCAGTGAGTCGCTAGACCGAAAAAGGGGTGATGAAAAACTGTTTTTT
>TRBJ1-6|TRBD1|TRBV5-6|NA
CASSLGQGGSPLHF
TGTGCCAGCAGCTTGGGACAGGGTGGATCACCCCTCCACTTT
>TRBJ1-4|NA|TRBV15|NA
CATSREESEKLFF
TGTGCCACCAGCAGAGAGGAGAGTGAAAAACTGTTTTTT
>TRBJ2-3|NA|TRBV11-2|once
CASSLSPGSTDTQYF
TGTGCCAGCAGCTTATCCCCGGGAAGTACAGATACGCAGTATTTT
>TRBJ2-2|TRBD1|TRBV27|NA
CASSSRDRLLNTGELFF
TGTGCCAGCAGTTCTCGGGACAGGTTATTGAACACCGGGGAGCTGTTTTTT
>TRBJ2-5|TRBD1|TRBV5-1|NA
CASSRGDSKQETQYF
TGCGCCAGCAGCAGAGGGGACAGTAAACAAGAGACCCAGTACTTC
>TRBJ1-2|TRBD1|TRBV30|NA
CAWVRGPGGSYGYTF
TGTGCCTGGGTGAGGGGGCCAGGGGGGAGCTATGGCTACACCTTC
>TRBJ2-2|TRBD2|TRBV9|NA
CASRSGGDTGELFF
TGTGCCAGCAGAAGCGGGGGGGACACCGGGGAGCTGTTTTTT
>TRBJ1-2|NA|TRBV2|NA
CASSGTGLYGYTF
TGTGCCAGCAGTGGAACAGGTCTCTATGGCTACACCTTC
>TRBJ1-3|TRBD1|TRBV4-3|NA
CASSQDGDRGNTIYF
TGCGCCAGCAGCCAAGATGGGGACAGGGGAAACACCATATATTTT